This TCR beta chain emerged from a study of T-cell reconstitution after alpha-beta-depleted transplantation in children. Unique molecular identifiers tagged the TCRbeta library. TCRdb independently ran MiXCR on the PCR reads; one entry per CDR3 protein. The sample consists of fewer than 550,000 distinct CDR3 sequences, 10% to 12% of them appearing once. Sequenced material: PBMCs, mostly from graft donor cells, taken 180 days after TCRalphabeta/CD19-depleted stem cell transplant. The TCR was taken from a female patient aged 2-10 years who had a stem cell transplant for aplastic anemia, so the T cells may come from the graft donor.

The CDR3 DNA sequence: TGTGCCAGCAGCTTAATGGACAATCAGCCCCAGCATTTT. Translating it yields CASSLMDNQPQHF. This chain connects TRBV11-2 to TRBJ1-5; the D is unclear. Trimming took off 2 bases at V and 3 bases at J, with 5 bases between the two ends. Germline values: CDR1 SGHAT, CDR2 FQNNGV. This CDR3 is built from 13 residues.